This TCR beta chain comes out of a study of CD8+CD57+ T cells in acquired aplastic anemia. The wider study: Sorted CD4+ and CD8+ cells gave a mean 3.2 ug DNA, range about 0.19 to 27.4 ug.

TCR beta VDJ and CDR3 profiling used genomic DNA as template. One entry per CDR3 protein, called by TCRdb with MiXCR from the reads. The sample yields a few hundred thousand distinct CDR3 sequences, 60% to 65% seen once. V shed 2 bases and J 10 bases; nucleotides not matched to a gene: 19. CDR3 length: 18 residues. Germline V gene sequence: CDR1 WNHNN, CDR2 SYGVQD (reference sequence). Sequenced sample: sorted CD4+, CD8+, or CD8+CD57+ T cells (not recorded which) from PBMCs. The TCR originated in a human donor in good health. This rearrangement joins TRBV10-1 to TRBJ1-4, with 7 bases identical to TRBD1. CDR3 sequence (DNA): TGCGCCAGCAGTGAGAAGGACAGGAGTCGCACTACTCTGGTAAAACTGTTTTTT. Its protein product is CASSEKDRSRTTLVKLFF.